Each of the 23 T cell receptor beta chains below was sequenced from the same sample in a study of blood T cell repertoires in COVID-19 (dated by TCRdb to 2018 to 2021). The library was made by the immunoSEQ multiplex PCR assay. TCRdb's version of the immuneACCESS table is confined to in-frame rearrangements and falls short of the full clone set. An unresolved V gene accounts for under half of the shortfall where checked; the remainder is of unknown origin. The sample has about 70,000 clones on record, 83% of them singletons. Approximately 6.9% of the sample is taken by the ten largest. Sequencing was performed on peripheral blood. These receptors all stem from a man in his thirties or forties with COVID-19, enrolled during active disease.

The chain couples TRBV28 to TRBJ2-7; D call uncertain. V gave up 4 bases and J gave up 2 bases, with 12 bases separating them. CDR3 length: 14 amino acids. Germline V gene lookup returns CDR1 MDHEN and CDR2 SYDVKM. In DNA form, the CDR3 reads TGTGCCAGCAGTTGGGTGGGCCGAACCTACGAGCAGTACTTC. Its translation: CASSWVGRTYEQYF.

The chain joins TRBV5-1 to TRBJ2-3, with 8 bases that match TRBD2. V shed 4 bases and J 3 bases; nucleotides not matched to a gene: 10. The germline CDR1 and CDR2 sequences are SGHRS and YFSETQ. The CDR3 has 16 residues. The CDR3 loop reads CASSTQRAGGTDTQYF. The CDR3 coding sequence is TGCGCCAGCAGCACCCAGAGGGCGGGAGGAACAGATACGCAGTATTTT.

This chain joins TRBV5-1 and TRBJ1-2; 7 bases map to TRBD1. This CDR3 contains 17 residues. With V trimmed by 0 bases and J by 4 bases, 12 bases remained unmatched. CDR1 SGHRS and CDR2 YFSETQ come from the germline V gene. Written as DNA, the CDR3 is TGCGCCAGCAGCTTGGCCGTTCGGCCGGGACAGTTCTATGGCTACACCTTC. It specifies CASSLAVRPGQFYGYTF.

This CDR3 is CASQGVGNTIYF. CDR3 nucleotide sequence: TGTGCCAGCCAGGGTGTCGGAAACACCATATATTTT. The V call is TRBV28, the J call TRBJ1-3; a possible D gene is TRBD1 (5 bases). CDR3 length equals 12 residues. The germline V gene encodes CDR1 MDHEN and CDR2 SYDVKM. Trimming pared 8 bases from V and 4 bases from J, leaving 9 bases between. Full variable domain (rest looked up from reference TRBV28 and TRBJ1-3): DVKVTQSSRYLVKRTGEKVFLECVQDMDHENMFWYRQDPGLGLRLIYFSYDVKMKEKGDIPEGYSVSREKKERFSLILESASTNQTSMYLCASQGVGNTIYFGEGSWLTVV.

The sample holds one count of this clone. The chain recombines TRBV10-3 with TRBJ2-1; 11 nucleotides line up with TRBD2. The CDR3 sequence is 15 residues long. V lost 7 bases, J lost 5 bases, and 7 bases stayed unmatched. The germline CDR1 and CDR2 sequences are ENHRY and SYGVKD. The CDR3: CAINLGLADNNEQFF. The CDR3 bases are TGTGCCATCAACCTGGGACTAGCGGACAACAATGAGCAGTTCTTC.

CDR3 sequence (DNA): TGTGCCAGCAGTTCCCCTCCGGGACTAGGCTCGAACACCGGGGAGCTGTTTTTT. Protein sequence: CASSSPPGLGSNTGELFF. The chain couples TRBV27 to TRBJ2-2; 8 bases map to TRBD2. V dropped 4 bases and J dropped 0; count of bases not matched to a gene: 10. The CDR3 covers 18 residues. The germline V gene encodes CDR1 MNHEY and CDR2 SMNVEV (reference sequence).

This clone is a singleton in its sample. The V call is TRBV5-6, the J call TRBJ1-2; possible D gene TRBD1, 5 bases. From germline, CDR1 is SGHDT and CDR2 YYEEEE. The CDR3 totals 18 residues. The germline V and J ends were trimmed by 4 bases and 0 bases, with 22 bases remaining between them. CDR3 sequence reads: CASSPSVREATANYGYTF. CDR3 nucleotide sequence: TGTGCCAGCAGCCCATCAGTTAGGGAGGCGACAGCTAACTATGGCTACACCTTC. Full variable domain (missing parts from reference TRBV5-6 and TRBJ1-2): DAGVTQSPTHLIKTRGQQVTLRCSPKSGHDTVSWYQQALGQGPQFIFQYYEEEERQRGNFPDRFSGHQFPNYSSELNVNALLLGDSALYLCASSPSVREATANYGYTFGSGTRLTVV.

DNA of the CDR3: TGTGCTAGTGGCTCCTTTTACGACAGGGCGAACACCGGGGAGCTGTTTTTT. Its protein is CASGSFYDRANTGELFF. The genes are TRBV12-5 and TRBJ2-2, with 7 bases aligning to TRBD1. With 6 bases clipped from V and 0 bases from J, the junction kept 10 bases outside the gene matches. The CDR3 has 17 amino acids. Germline V gene lookup returns CDR1 LGHNT and CDR2 FRNRAP.

This clone was seen a single time. The V and J genes are TRBV7-2 and TRBJ2-7, with D uncertain. CDR3 size: 11 residues. Trimming removed 3 bases at V and 6 bases at J, with 6 bases between. In germline, CDR1 is SGHTA, CDR2 FQGNSA. For the CDR3, the DNA is TGTGCCAGCAGCTTGGTCGGCGAGCAGTACTTC. This sequence encodes CASSLVGEQYF.

The rearrangement uses TRBV25-1 and TRBJ2-7; TRBD2 might be the D (6 bases). The V end was cut by 6 bases, the J end by 2 bases, with 8 bases between. This CDR3 contains 12 residues. Germline assignment: CDR1 MGHDK and CDR2 SYGVNS. The CDR3 DNA reads TGTGCCAGCAGATCGGGGGCCTACGAGCAGTACTTC. Translating it yields CASRSGAYEQYF.

The chain carries TRBV7-8 and TRBJ1-4; D remains unclear. Per germline, CDR1 SGHVS and CDR2 FQNEAQ. The CDR3 consists of 12 residues. V was trimmed by 2 bases and J by 10 bases, leaving 8 bases between them. The CDR3 loop is CASSLTRRKLFF. The DNA for the CDR3 is TGTGCCAGCAGCTTAACGCGGCGAAAACTGTTTTTT. Looking up the rest from reference TRBV7-8 and TRBJ1-4 gives the full variable domain: GAGVSQSPRYKVAKRGQDVALRCDPISGHVSLFWYQQALGQGPEFLTYFQNEAQLDKSGLPSDRFFAERPEGSVSTLKIQRTQQEDSAVYLCASSLTRRKLFFGSGTQLSVL.

The V gene is TRBV29-1, the J gene TRBJ2-1; D ambiguous. The germline CDR1 and CDR2 sequences are SQVTM and ANQGSEA. The CDR3 consists of 12 residues. V was shortened by 1 base and J by 4 bases, with 5 bases between the two germline ends. As DNA, the CDR3 is TGCAGCGTTGAAGGCGGTTACAATGAGCAGTTCTTC. It translates to CSVEGGYNEQFF.

The chain has TRBV15 and TRBJ1-1; the D gene is possibly TRBD1 (6 bases). This CDR3 region has 14 residues. V lost 3 bases and J 6 bases, leaving 14 bases between the germline ends. Looked up from germline, CDR1 is LNHNV and CDR2 is YYDKDF (reference sequence). DNA of the CDR3: TGTGCCACCAGCAGCGCAGGGGCGATGGCTGAAGCTTTCTTT. Amino acid sequence: CATSSAGAMAEAFF.

This clone has a single count. The rearrangement links TRBV2 to TRBJ2-7; D is perhaps TRBD1 (6 bases). The V gene lost 7 bases and the J gene lost 9 bases, with 19 bases spanning the gap. The germline gives CDR1 SNHLY, CDR2 FYNNEI. This CDR3 spans 13 amino acids. Here the CDR3 DNA reads TGTGCCAGCATGACGAGTAGAACAGGGTCGCAGTACTTC. This translates into CASMTSRTGSQYF.

J is TRBJ1-4 and V is TRBV7-2; D not resolved. The CDR3 is made up of 13 amino acids. The germline V and J ends were trimmed by 3 bases and 3 bases, with 5 bases remaining between them. CDR1 is SGHTA, CDR2 FQGNSA, per germline. The CDR3 region has the DNA TGTGCCAGCAGCTTGGCAGCTAATGAAAAACTGTTTTTT. Its translation is CASSLAANEKLFF.

With regard to this clone: Relative to the germline gene, one junction end is altered; a read error may explain this. V is TRBV3-1 (or the pseudogene TRBV3-2) and J is TRBJ2-1, with D hard to call. This CDR3 is 12 amino acids long. Germline CDR1 and CDR2: LGHDT and YNNKEL (reference sequence). This CDR3 is CVSSQDTNEQFF. CDR3 coding DNA: TGTGTCAGCAGCCAAGATACTAATGAGCAGTTCTTC.

The chain links TRBV30 to TRBJ1-5, with a tentative D call TRBD1 (6 bases). Germline lookup yields CDR1 GTSNPN and CDR2 SVGIG (reference sequence). The CDR3 extends over 13 amino acids. Trimming removed 4 bases from V and 4 bases from J, with 11 bases in between. The CDR3, as DNA: TGTGCCTGGAATACAGGGTATAATCAGCCCCAGCATTTT. Protein product: CAWNTGYNQPQHF.

The chain recombines TRBV9 with TRBJ2-7; 7 nucleotides align to TRBD1. Germline CDR1 and CDR2: SGDLS and YYNGEE. Unmatched junction bases numbered 4, after V lost 3 bases and J lost 4 bases. The CDR3 covers 13 residues. CDR3 in amino acids: CASSGPRGYEQYF. The CDR3 coding sequence is TGTGCCAGCAGCGGTCCCAGGGGGTACGAGCAGTACTTC.

In this sample, this clone turned up a few times. V gene TRBV7-2 combines with J gene TRBJ1-1, with 8 bases lining up with TRBD1. The CDR3 runs 15 residues. From germline, CDR1 is SGHTA and CDR2 FQGNSA. V shed 5 bases and J 3 bases; nucleotides not matched to a gene: 8. CDR3 bases: TGTGCCAGCAGCGGAGGACAGGGCAGTGACACTGAAGCTTTCTTT. It yields the protein CASSGGQGSDTEAFF.

This clone was seen a handful of times. The chain links TRBV6-5 to TRBJ1-2, with D uncertain. This CDR3 has 14 residues. Trimming pared 2 bases from V and 8 bases from J, leaving 15 bases between. CDR1 is MNHEY and CDR2 is SVGAGI in the germline V gene. This CDR3 reads CASSYGRVSGGYTF. The CDR3 DNA reads as TGTGCCAGCAGTTACGGCCGGGTCTCGGGGGGCTACACCTTC.

This chain links TRBV19 with TRBJ2-4; D is undetermined. The CDR3 contains 14 residues. Germline V CDR1 and CDR2: LNHDA, SQIVND (reference sequence). V was shortened by 6 bases and J by 6 bases, with 15 bases between the two germline ends. CDR3 bases: TGTGCCAGTAGCCGGTCCCCCCCGGGAAACATTCAGTACTTC. Amino acids: CASSRSPPGNIQYF.

The chain carries TRBV2 and TRBJ1-1; no reliable D call. The CDR3 runs 15 residues. Between the trimmed V and J ends, which lost 2 bases and 4 bases, there was a span of 14 bases. Germline V gene data show CDR1 as SNHLY and CDR2 as FYNNEI. The CDR3 protein is CASSEYPVGGTEAFF. The CDR3 coding sequence is TGTGCCAGCAGTGAATATCCGGTAGGAGGCACTGAAGCTTTCTTT.

The chain is built from TRBV11-2 and TRBJ2-7; TRBD1 is a possible D gene (6 bases). Germline V gene data show CDR1 as SGHAT and CDR2 as FQNNGV. V was clipped by 5 bases and J by 5 bases, with 19 bases between them. This CDR3 has 15 amino acids. CDR3 in DNA: TGTGCCAGCAGCCTGGTGGAGACAGGTATCAACGAGCAGTACTTC. Its translation is CASSLVETGINEQYF.